This T cell receptor (beta chain) was profiled in a study of T-cell reconstitution after alpha-beta-depleted transplantation in children. Study conclusions and caveats: A year had passed since transplant, and T-cell counts and diversity by then came mostly from newly produced T cells. The study reportedly traced alpha-beta T cells about two months after transplant to several hundred expanded graft clones.

For TCRbeta, the library was prepared with unique molecular identifiers. Each CDR3 protein gets one entry after TCRdb re-called the PCR reads with MiXCR. In the table there are approximately 230,000 distinct CDR3 sequences, 25% of which are singletons. From germline, CDR1 is SGHRS and CDR2 YFSETQ. V lost 2 bases and J lost 5; bases outside the gene matches: 7. The CDR3 extends over 14 amino acids. This clonotype was detected many times. The antigen remains undetermined. The V call is TRBV5-1, the J call TRBJ2-7, with 7 positions matching TRBD1. The sequenced sample was PBMCs, obtained before TCRalphabeta/CD19-depleted stem cell transplant. The TCR comes from a girl aged 2-10 years with Fanconi anemia, due to receive a stem cell transplant. DNA of the CDR3: TGCGCCAGCAGCTTCCGGGACAGATTCAACGAGCAGTACTTC. Protein product: CASSFRDRFNEQYF.